The 17 T cell receptor beta chains below were found in one sample sequenced in a study of a mutant IDH1 vaccine in newly diagnosed glioma. Libraries were prepared by immunoSEQ multiplex PCR; TCRdb keeps only in-frame clonotypes and omits some of them. The table records roughly 56,000 clones, 76% of them present only once. Noted time point: week 47, end of study. Vaccination comprised doses that each held 300 ug of mutant IDH1 20-mer peptide, plus topical imiquimod. These receptors' targets are unknown. The sample in question was PBMCs, obtained from a glioma patient whose treatment included an IDH1 peptide vaccine. Receptor source: a woman between 40 and 50 years old with glioma. Some clones in this sample may be carry-over from other donors' samples.

The chain is built from TRBV19 and TRBJ1-5; 9 nucleotides line up with TRBD1. V lost 8 bases to trimming and J lost 4 bases; unmatched junction nucleotides: 9. Germline CDR1 LNHDA, CDR2 SQIVND (reference sequence). The CDR3 has 15 residues. The DNA of the CDR3 is TGTGCCAGTTACGACAGGGGGAACTCTAATCAGCCCCAGCATTTT. It is translated as CASYDRGNSNQPQHF.

The V and J genes are TRBV11-2 and TRBJ2-7; D is uncertain. V was trimmed by 1 base and J by 0 bases, leaving 4 bases between them. Germline values: CDR1 SGHAT, CDR2 FQNNGV. CDR3 size: 13 residues. The CDR3 DNA is TGTGCCAGCAGCTTAGGGTACTCCTACGAGCAGTACTTC. Amino acids: CASSLGYSYEQYF. Based on the CDR3 plus reference TRBV11-2 and TRBJ2-7, the full variable domain is EAGVAQSPRYKIIEKRQSVAFWCNPISGHATLYWYQQILGQGPKLLIQFQNNGVVDDSQLPKDRFSAERLKGVDSTLKIQPAKLEDSAVYLCASSLGYSYEQYFGPGTRLTVT.

The genes are TRBV6-1 and TRBJ2-3; D tentatively reads TRBD1 or TRBD2 (5 bases each). CDR1 MNHNS and CDR2 SASEGT come from the germline V gene. V shed 6 bases and J shed 2 bases, with 15 bases lying between them. The CDR3 covers 15 residues. The CDR3 nucleotides are TGTGCCAGCAGCGGGGTCGGGGCTTCCACAGATACGCAGTATTTT. Protein: CASSGVGASTDTQYF.

The chain employs TRBV5-6 and TRBJ1-2; D not certain. Germline lookup yields CDR1 SGHDT and CDR2 YYEEEE. V lost 1 base and J lost 5, with 12 bases in between. This CDR3 is 14 amino acids long. The CDR3 bases are TGTGCCAGCAGCTTGACCGGGGTTGGATATGGCTACACCTTC. It yields the protein CASSLTGVGYGYTF.

The chain links TRBV4-1 to TRBJ1-6; 9 nucleotides line up with TRBD1. The ends lost 1 base at V and 7 bases at J; junction bases unmatched: 2. CDR3 length: 15 amino acids. Germline CDR1 reads MGHRA; CDR2 reads YSYEKL. CDR3 nucleotide sequence: TGCGCCAGCAGCCAAGGGGACAGGGCGAATTCACCCCTCCACTTT. It codes for CASSQGDRANSPLHF.

The V gene is TRBV6-1, the J gene TRBJ1-5; no definite D call. The CDR3 length is 14 residues. Germline CDR1 is MNHNS and CDR2 is SASEGT. V lost 2 bases and J lost 4, with 9 bases in between. The CDR3 loop reads CASSEMGENQPQHF. The CDR3 region has the DNA TGTGCCAGCAGTGAAATGGGAGAGAATCAGCCCCAGCATTTT.

This clone appeared a single time. This chain joins TRBV18 and TRBJ1-4; D not resolved. Trimming cost V 3 bases and J 6 bases, with 11 bases left between them. The germline V gene encodes CDR1 KGHSH and CDR2 LQKENI. The CDR3 runs 14 residues. The chain's CDR3 is CASSPEGRHEKLFF. CDR3 sequence (DNA): TGTGCCAGCTCACCGGAGGGTAGGCATGAAAAACTGTTTTTT.

J is TRBJ1-2 and V is TRBV6-1; the D gene is possibly TRBD1 (6 bases). The germline CDR1 and CDR2 sequences are MNHNS and SASEGT. V was pared by 1 base and J by 7 bases, with 13 bases between. The CDR3 is 14 amino acids. The DNA for the CDR3 is TGTGCCAGCAGTGAAGTGAACAGGGCGAGTGGCTACACCTTC. Translated: CASSEVNRASGYTF.

This clone appeared a single time. V is TRBV14 and J is TRBJ2-2; D remains ambiguous. V was shortened by 4 bases and J by 2 bases, with 8 bases between the two germline ends. The CDR3 is made up of 14 amino acids. From germline, CDR1 is SGHDN and CDR2 FVKESK. The CDR3 sequence is CASSPRSNTGELFF. CDR3 coding DNA: TGTGCCAGCAGCCCTAGGTCCAACACCGGGGAGCTGTTTTTT. The full variable domain, in which reference TRBV14 and TRBJ2-2 provide the parts outside the CDR3, is EAGVTQFPSHSVIEKGQTVTLRCDPISGHDNLYWYRRVMGKEIKFLLHFVKESKQDESGMPNNRFLAERTGGTYSTLKVQPAELEDSGVYFCASSPRSNTGELFFGEGSRLTVL.

This clone was counted once. V gene TRBV6-5 combines with J gene TRBJ1-3; D perhaps matches TRBD1 (5 bases). The CDR3 sequence is 15 residues long. The ends were cut back, 2 bases at V and 2 bases at J, with 10 bases in the middle. Germline assignment: CDR1 MNHEY and CDR2 SVGAGI. CDR3 amino acids: CASSYNSGAGNTIYF. CDR3 DNA: TGTGCCAGCAGTTACAACTCGGGGGCTGGAAACACCATATATTTT.

The chain combines TRBV4-3 with TRBJ2-7; 11 bases fit TRBD1. Germline V gene data show CDR1 as LGHNA and CDR2 as YSLEER. The CDR3 is made up of 16 amino acids. J lost 4 bases, V lost 0 bases, and 5 bases had no gene match. CDR3 protein: CASSQEPGTGGYEQYF. In nucleotides, the CDR3 is TGCGCCAGCAGCCAAGAACCAGGGACAGGGGGATACGAGCAGTACTTC.

The rearrangement links TRBV30 to TRBJ1-5; D uncertain. This CDR3 spans 15 amino acids. V lost 0 bases and J lost 9, with 18 bases in between. In germline, CDR1 is GTSNPN, CDR2 SVGIG (reference sequence). This chain's CDR3 is CAWSVSTERLRPQHF. The CDR3 coding sequence is TGTGCCTGGAGTGTCTCGACGGAACGTCTAAGGCCCCAGCATTTT.

Turning to this clone: The sample carries other DNA sequences with the same CDR3. V and J are TRBV6-6 and TRBJ1-2; D is ambiguous. This CDR3 has 10 amino acids. Germline CDR1 and CDR2: MNHNY and SVGAGI (reference sequence). V was cut by 5 bases and J by 6 bases, with 4 bases left in between. The CDR3 region is CASSRDGYTF. CDR3 nucleotides: TGTGCCAGCAGTAGAGATGGCTACACCTTC.

The chain carries TRBV30 and TRBJ2-5, with D hard to call. Germline V gene sequence: CDR1 GTSNPN, CDR2 SVGIG (reference sequence). V gave up 0 bases and J gave up 4 bases, with 6 bases separating them. This CDR3 is built from 12 residues. The CDR3 loop is CAWSVQGETQYF. Written as DNA, the CDR3 is TGTGCCTGGAGTGTACAAGGAGAGACCCAGTACTTC. Combining the CDR3 with reference TRBV30 and TRBJ2-5 gives the whole variable domain SQTIHQWPATLVQPVGSPLSLECTVEGTSNPNLYWYRQAAGRGLQLLFYSVGIGQISSEVPQNLSASRPQDRQFILSSKKLLLSDSGFYLCAWSVQGETQYFGPGTRLLVL.

The chain carries TRBV6-4 and TRBJ2-1; D is perhaps TRBD1 or TRBD2 (5 bases each). This CDR3 is 16 amino acids long. Germline V gene sequence: CDR1 MRHNA, CDR2 SNTAGT. V lost 3 bases to trimming and J lost 9 bases, with 21 bases between them. CDR3 in amino acids: CASSEVGTGTVGEQFF. CDR3 DNA sequence: TGTGCCAGCAGTGAGGTGGGAACTGGGACGGTGGGTGAGCAGTTCTTC.

The chain links TRBV19 to TRBJ2-1; D might be TRBD1 (6 bases). V lost 5 bases to trimming and J lost 4 bases, with 9 bases between them. The CDR3 contains 13 residues. Germline-derived CDR1 and CDR2 are LNHDA and SQIVND (reference sequence). The CDR3 reads CASSQGQYNEQFF. The CDR3 DNA reads as TGTGCCAGTAGTCAGGGGCAGTACAATGAGCAGTTCTTC.

This chain uses TRBV29-1 with TRBJ2-5; D remains unclear. This CDR3 comprises 17 residues. The V end was cut by 0 bases, the J end by 2 bases, with 19 bases between. Germline V gene sequence: CDR1 SQVTM, CDR2 ANQGSEA. CDR3 DNA sequence: TGCAGCGTTGAAGATCCACTGGAAAACCGGGCACAAGAGACCCAGTACTTC. Its translation is CSVEDPLENRAQETQYF.